The 10 T cell receptor beta chains given below trace back to one sample, sequenced in a study of cytomegalovirus exposure and HLA in healthy donors. Using immunoSEQ multiplex PCR, the repertoire was profiled, and TCRdb retains in-frame clones only, with some absent. The sample shows about 200,000 clones, approximately 87% of them seen only once. The specimen sequenced was PBMCs. The receptors derive from a woman younger than 35 in good health and CMV-seronegative.

The chain carries TRBV18 and TRBJ2-3; tentatively, D is TRBD2 (6 bases). Germline lookup yields CDR1 KGHSH and CDR2 LQKENI. The length of the CDR3 is 14 residues. V was trimmed by 5 bases and J by 2 bases, leaving 11 bases between them. CDR3 in DNA: TGTGCCAGCTCAGTAGGAGGGGCCACAGATACGCAGTATTTT. This gives the protein CASSVGGATDTQYF.

This clone was seen a single time. The rearrangement joins TRBV15 to TRBJ1-4; D is unclear. The CDR3 consists of 19 residues. CDR1 is LNHNV, CDR2 YYDKDF, per germline (reference sequence). The V and J ends lost 0 bases and 3 bases respectively, with 20 bases between them. The CDR3 spells CATSRDSWAKTRPNEKLFF. The CDR3 DNA follows: TGTGCCACCAGCAGAGATTCCTGGGCCAAGACGAGGCCTAATGAAAAACTGTTTTTT.

This clone has at least ten counts. The chain is built from TRBV6-1 and TRBJ1-2; TRBD1 matches at 7 bases. The CDR3 is 14 residues long. CDR1 and CDR2 (germline): MNHNS, SASEGT. Trimming took 7 bases from V and 4 from J; bases not matched to a gene: 9. DNA of the CDR3: TGTGCCAGCACCGTAGACAGGGCGATCTATGGCTACACCTTC. Translation gives CASTVDRAIYGYTF.

The V gene is TRBV9, the J gene TRBJ1-2; D uncertain. The germline V gene has CDR1 SGDLS and CDR2 YYNGEE. The CDR3 sequence is 14 residues long. V was clipped by 4 bases and J by 4 bases, with 14 bases between them. As DNA, the CDR3 is TGTGCCAGCAGCCTCCCGGAACAGCGCTATGGCTACACCTTC. This codes for CASSLPEQRYGYTF.

The chain joins TRBV4-2 to TRBJ2-1, with 9 bases matching TRBD2. Germline CDR1 LGHNA, CDR2 YNFKEQ. The CDR3 loop spans 17 amino acids. With V trimmed by 1 base and J by 7 bases, 11 bases remained unmatched. CDR3 sequence reads: CASSQVRGGASGNEQFF. The CDR3 bases are TGTGCCAGCAGCCAAGTTCGCGGGGGGGCGTCGGGGAATGAGCAGTTCTTC.

V gene TRBV30 combines with J gene TRBJ2-5; 12 nucleotides agree with TRBD2. CDR1 is GTSNPN and CDR2 is SVGIG in the germline V gene (reference sequence). V was pared by 4 bases and J by 5 bases, with 2 bases of the junction left unmatched. The CDR3 consists of 13 residues. CDR3 residues: CAWTSGGVETQYF. Written as DNA, the CDR3 is TGTGCCTGGACTAGCGGGGGGGTGGAGACCCAGTACTTC. The entire variable domain, with the rest obtained from reference TRBV30 and TRBJ2-5, is as follows: SQTIHQWPATLVQPVGSPLSLECTVEGTSNPNLYWYRQAAGRGLQLLFYSVGIGQISSEVPQNLSASRPQDRQFILSSKKLLLSDSGFYLCAWTSGGVETQYFGPGTRLLVL.

The V gene is TRBV4-2, the J gene TRBJ1-1; the D gene is possibly TRBD1 (5 bases). The CDR3 sequence is 15 residues long. The V gene lost 1 base and the J gene lost 4 bases, with 13 bases spanning the gap. The V gene's germline CDR1 is LGHNA and CDR2 YNFKEQ. The CDR3 bases are TGTGCCAGCAGCCAAGCCCTTCGACAGTTCACTGAAGCTTTCTTT. Translating gives CASSQALRQFTEAFF.

The V gene is TRBV7-8, the J gene TRBJ2-7; either TRBD1 or TRBD2 may supply D (5 bases each). V lost 3 bases and J lost 7, with 16 bases in between. The CDR3 is 14 residues long. CDR1 is SGHVS, CDR2 FQNEAQ, per germline. The CDR3 sequence: CASSLAFGTGEQYF. Here the CDR3 DNA reads TGTGCCAGCAGCTTGGCCTTCGGGACCGGGGAGCAGTACTTC.

This clone was seen once. This chain links TRBV9 with TRBJ1-1; unclear D gene. With 0 bases removed from V and 6 bases from J, the gap between germline ends came to 15 bases. Germline lookup yields CDR1 SGDLS and CDR2 YYNGEE. The CDR3 runs 15 residues. CDR3 in amino acids: CASSVDGQIKPEAFF. Here the CDR3 DNA reads TGTGCCAGCAGCGTAGACGGCCAGATAAAGCCTGAAGCTTTCTTT. The whole variable domain, filled in from reference TRBV9 and TRBJ1-1, reads DSGVTQTPKHLITATGQRVTLRCSPRSGDLSVYWYQQSLDQGLQFLIQYYNGEERAKGNILERFSAQQFPDLHSELNLSSLELGDSALYFCASSVDGQIKPEAFFGQGTRLTVV.

The chain carries TRBV15 and TRBJ2-3; TRBD2 matches 11 bases. This CDR3 contains 18 residues. V was clipped by 2 bases and J by 2 bases; unmatched bases: 9. Germline V gene data show CDR1 as LNHNV and CDR2 as YYDKDF (reference sequence). CDR3 loop: CATSRPRLAGGNTDTQYF. DNA for the CDR3: TGTGCCACCAGCAGACCCAGATTAGCGGGAGGGAACACAGATACGCAGTATTTT. Looking up the rest from reference TRBV15 and TRBJ2-3 gives the full variable domain: DAMVIQNPRYQVTQFGKPVTLSCSQTLNHNVMYWYQQKSSQAPKLLFHYYDKDFNNEADTPDNFQSRRPNTSFCFLDIRSPGLGDTAMYLCATSRPRLAGGNTDTQYFGPGTRLTVL.